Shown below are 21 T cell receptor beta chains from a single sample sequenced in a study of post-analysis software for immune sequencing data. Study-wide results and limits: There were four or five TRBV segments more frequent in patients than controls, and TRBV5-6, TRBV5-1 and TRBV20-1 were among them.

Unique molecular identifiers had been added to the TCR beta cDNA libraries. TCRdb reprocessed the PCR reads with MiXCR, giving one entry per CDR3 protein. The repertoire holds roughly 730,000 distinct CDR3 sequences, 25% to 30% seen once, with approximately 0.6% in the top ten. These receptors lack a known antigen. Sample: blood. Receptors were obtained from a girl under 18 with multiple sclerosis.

Here the CDR3 DNA reads TGTGCCAGCAGCCGACCGGGACAGCCCTCCTACGAGCAGTACTTC. It translates to CASSRPGQPSYEQYF. The genes are TRBV28 and TRBJ2-7; TRBD1 matches 7 bases. Germline loops: CDR1 MDHEN, CDR2 SYDVKM. The J segment lost 0 bases and the V segment lost 6 bases, leaving 8 bases of the junction unmatched. This CDR3 spans 15 amino acids.

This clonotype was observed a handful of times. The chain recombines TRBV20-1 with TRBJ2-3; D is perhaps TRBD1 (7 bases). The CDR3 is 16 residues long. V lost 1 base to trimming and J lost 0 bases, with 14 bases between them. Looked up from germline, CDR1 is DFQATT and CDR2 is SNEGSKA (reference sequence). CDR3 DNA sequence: TGCAGTGCTAGAGTGGTCAGGGGGACTAGCACAGATACGCAGTATTTT. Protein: CSARVVRGTSTDTQYF.

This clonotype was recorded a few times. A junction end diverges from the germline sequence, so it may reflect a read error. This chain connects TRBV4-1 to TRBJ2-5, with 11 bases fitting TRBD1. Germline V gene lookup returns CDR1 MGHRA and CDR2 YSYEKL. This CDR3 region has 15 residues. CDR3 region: CAGSQRTGGVETQYF. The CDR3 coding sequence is TGCGCCGGCAGCCAACGGACAGGGGGCGTCGAGACCCAGTACTTC.

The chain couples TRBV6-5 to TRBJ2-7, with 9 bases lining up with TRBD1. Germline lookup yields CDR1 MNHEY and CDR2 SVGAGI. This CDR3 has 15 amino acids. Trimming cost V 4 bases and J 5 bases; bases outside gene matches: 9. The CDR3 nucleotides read TGTGCCAGCAGTTCAACCGGGACAGGGAAGCACGAGCAGTACTTC. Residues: CASSSTGTGKHEQYF.

Written as DNA, the CDR3 is TGTGCCAGTAGTATAAGAGGGGGGAACGTGGAGCAGTACTTC. It encodes CASSIRGGNVEQYF. This chain joins TRBV19 and TRBJ2-4; D could derive from TRBD1 or TRBD2 (6 bases each). V was trimmed by 2 bases and J by 13 bases, leaving 18 bases between them. Germline-derived CDR1 and CDR2 are LNHDA and SQIVND (reference sequence). CDR3 length: 14 amino acids.

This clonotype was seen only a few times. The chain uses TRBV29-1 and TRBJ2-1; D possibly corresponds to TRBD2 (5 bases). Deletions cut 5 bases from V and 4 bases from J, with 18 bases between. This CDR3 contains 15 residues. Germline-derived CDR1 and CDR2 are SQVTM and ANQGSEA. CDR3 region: CSVFGVVLGYNEQFF. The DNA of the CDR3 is TGCAGCGTTTTCGGGGTGGTTTTGGGGTACAATGAGCAGTTCTTC.

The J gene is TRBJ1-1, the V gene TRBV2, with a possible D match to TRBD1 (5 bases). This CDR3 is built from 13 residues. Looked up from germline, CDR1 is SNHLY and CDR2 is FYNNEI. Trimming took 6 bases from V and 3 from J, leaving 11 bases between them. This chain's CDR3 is CASRWTGDTEAFF. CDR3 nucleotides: TGTGCCAGCAGGTGGACGGGGGACACTGAAGCTTTCTTT.

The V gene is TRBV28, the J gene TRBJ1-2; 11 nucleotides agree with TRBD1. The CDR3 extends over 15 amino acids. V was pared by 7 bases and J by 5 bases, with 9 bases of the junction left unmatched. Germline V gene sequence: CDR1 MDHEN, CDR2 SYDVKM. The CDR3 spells CASTDRGRQWYGYTF. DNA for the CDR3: TGTGCCAGCACGGACAGGGGGCGGCAGTGGTATGGCTACACCTTC.

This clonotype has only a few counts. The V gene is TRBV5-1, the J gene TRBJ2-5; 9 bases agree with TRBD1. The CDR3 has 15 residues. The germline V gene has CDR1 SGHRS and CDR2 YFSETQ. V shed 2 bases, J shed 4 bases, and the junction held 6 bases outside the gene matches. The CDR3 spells CASSFQGTGSETQYF. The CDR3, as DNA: TGCGCCAGCAGCTTCCAGGGGACAGGGTCAGAGACCCAGTACTTC.

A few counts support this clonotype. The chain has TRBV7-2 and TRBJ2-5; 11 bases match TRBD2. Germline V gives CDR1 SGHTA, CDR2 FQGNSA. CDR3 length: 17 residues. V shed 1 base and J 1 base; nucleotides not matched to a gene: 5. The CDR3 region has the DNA TGTGCCAGCAGCTTAGTACTAGCGGGGGCAACCCAAGAGACCCAGTACTTC. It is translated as CASSLVLAGATQETQYF.

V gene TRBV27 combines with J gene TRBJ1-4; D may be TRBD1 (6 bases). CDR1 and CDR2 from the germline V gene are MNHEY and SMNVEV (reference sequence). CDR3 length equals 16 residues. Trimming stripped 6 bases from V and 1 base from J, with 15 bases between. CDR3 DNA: TGTGCCAGCAGGACTATTTCCAGGGGAACTAATGAAAAACTGTTTTTT. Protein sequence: CASRTISRGTNEKLFF.

CDR3 sequence reads: CSAREGSGNEQFF. The CDR3 nucleotides are TGCAGTGCCCGAGAGGGTAGCGGGAATGAGCAGTTCTTC. The genes are TRBV20-1 and TRBJ2-1, with 7 bases aligning to TRBD2. Germline CDR1 and CDR2: DFQATT and SNEGSKA (reference sequence). Unmatched junction bases numbered 9, after V lost 6 bases and J lost 7 bases. The CDR3 totals 13 residues.

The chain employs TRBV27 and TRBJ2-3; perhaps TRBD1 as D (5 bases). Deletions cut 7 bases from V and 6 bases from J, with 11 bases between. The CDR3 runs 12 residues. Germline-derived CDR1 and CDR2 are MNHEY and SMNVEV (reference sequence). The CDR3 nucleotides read TGTGCCAGCAAAGGTTCAGGGGATACGCAGTATTTT. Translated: CASKGSGDTQYF.

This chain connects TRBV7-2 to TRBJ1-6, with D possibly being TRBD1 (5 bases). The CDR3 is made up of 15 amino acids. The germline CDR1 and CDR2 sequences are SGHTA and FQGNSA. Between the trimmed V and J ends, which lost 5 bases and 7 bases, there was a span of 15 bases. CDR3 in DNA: TGTGCCAGCAGCCAGAGACAGCCGAACAATTCACCCCTCCACTTT. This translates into CASSQRQPNNSPLHF.

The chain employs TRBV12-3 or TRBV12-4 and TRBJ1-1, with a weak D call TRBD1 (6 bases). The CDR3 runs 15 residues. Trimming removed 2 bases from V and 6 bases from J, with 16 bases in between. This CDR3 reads CASSLRGARVSEAFF. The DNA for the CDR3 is TGTGCCAGCAGTTTAAGGGGGGCGCGGGTCTCTGAAGCTTTCTTT.

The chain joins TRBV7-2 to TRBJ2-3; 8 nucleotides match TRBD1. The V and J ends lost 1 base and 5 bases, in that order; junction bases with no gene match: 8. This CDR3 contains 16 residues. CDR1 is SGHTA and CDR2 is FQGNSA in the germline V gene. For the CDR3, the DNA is TGTGCCAGCAGCTTAGTTGGGACAGGAGTTATAGATACGCAGTATTTT. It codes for CASSLVGTGVIDTQYF. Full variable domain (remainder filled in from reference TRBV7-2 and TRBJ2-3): GAGVSQSPSNKVTEKGKDVELRCDPISGHTALYWYRQSLGQGLEFLIYFQGNSAPDKSGLPSDRFSAERTGGSVSTLTIQRTQQEDSAVYLCASSLVGTGVIDTQYFGPGTRLTVL.

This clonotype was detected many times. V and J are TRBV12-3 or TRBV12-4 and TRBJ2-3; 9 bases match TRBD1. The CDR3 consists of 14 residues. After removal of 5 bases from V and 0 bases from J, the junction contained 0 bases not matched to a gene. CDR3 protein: CASSGTGSTDTQYF. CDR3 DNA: TGTGCCAGCAGTGGGACAGGGAGCACAGATACGCAGTATTTT.

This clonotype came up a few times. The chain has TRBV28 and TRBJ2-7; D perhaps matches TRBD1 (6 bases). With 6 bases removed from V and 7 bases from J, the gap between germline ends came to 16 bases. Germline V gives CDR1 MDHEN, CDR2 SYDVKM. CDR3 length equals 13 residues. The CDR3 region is CASRATGKGEQYF. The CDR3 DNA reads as TGTGCCAGCAGAGCCACAGGGAAGGGAGAGCAGTACTTC.

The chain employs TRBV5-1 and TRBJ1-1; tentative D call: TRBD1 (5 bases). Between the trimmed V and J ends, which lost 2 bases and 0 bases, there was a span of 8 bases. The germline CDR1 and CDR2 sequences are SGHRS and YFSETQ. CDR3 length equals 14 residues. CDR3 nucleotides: TGCGCCAGCAGCTTCGGACACCTGAACACTGAAGCTTTCTTT. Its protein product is CASSFGHLNTEAFF.

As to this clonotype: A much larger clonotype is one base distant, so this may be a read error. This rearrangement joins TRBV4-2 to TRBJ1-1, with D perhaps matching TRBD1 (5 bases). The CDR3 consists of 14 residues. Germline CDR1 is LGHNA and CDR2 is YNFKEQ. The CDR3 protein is CASSPGRTNTEVFF. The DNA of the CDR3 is TGTGCCAGCAGCCCGGGACGGACGAACACTGAAGTTTTCTTT.

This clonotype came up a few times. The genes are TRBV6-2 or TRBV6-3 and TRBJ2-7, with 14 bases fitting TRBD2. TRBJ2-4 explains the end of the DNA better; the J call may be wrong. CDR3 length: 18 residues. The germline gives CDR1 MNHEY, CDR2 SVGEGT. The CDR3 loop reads CASSYSGLAGVYRDIQYF. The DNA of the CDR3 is TGTGCCAGCAGTTACTCGGGACTAGCGGGAGTGTATCGGGACATTCAGTACTTC.